The 21 T cell receptor beta chains below come from one sample, sequenced in a study of T cells in Graves' hyperthyroidism and ophthalmopathy. Using RNA transcripts as the source, TCR beta CDR3 regions were amplified. First-round RT-PCR targeting the TCR CDR3 was performed with the HTBI primer set. TCRdb independently ran MiXCR on the multiplex PCR reads; one entry per CDR3 protein. The sample lists more than 450,000 distinct CDR3 sequences, roughly 21% occurring once. Sample: blood. Source of these receptors: a man aged 35-49 years with Graves' ophthalmopathy.

This clonotype was observed many times. The chain employs TRBV18 and TRBJ1-5; 9 nucleotides match TRBD1. V trimming: 4 bases; J trimming: 2 bases; junction bases outside the gene matches: 0. Germline loops: CDR1 KGHSH, CDR2 LQKENI. This CDR3 spans 14 amino acids. The DNA of the CDR3 is TGTGCCAGCTCACGGGACAGGGGCAATCAGCCCCAGCATTTT. This encodes CASSRDRGNQPQHF. The entire variable domain, with the rest obtained from reference TRBV18 and TRBJ1-5, is as follows: NAGVMQNPRHLVRRRGQEARLRCSPMKGHSHVYWYRQLPEEGLKFMVYLQKENIIDESGMPKERFSAEFPKEGPSILRIQQVVRGDSAAYFCASSRDRGNQPQHFGDGTRLSIL.

In the case of this clonotype: This clone may be a read error of a much larger clone one base away. The chain is built from TRBV7-2 and TRBJ2-1, with D perhaps matching TRBD1 or TRBD2 (5 bases each). Germline-derived CDR1 and CDR2 are SGHTA and FQGNSA. There are 15 residues in the CDR3. The V end was cut by 1 base, the J end by 5 bases, with 12 bases between. CDR3 coding DNA: TGTGCCAGCAGCTTAGGAGGGCTGGGGCACAATGAGCAGTTCTTC. Translation: CASSLGGLGHNEQFF. The full variable domain, in which reference TRBV7-2 and TRBJ2-1 provide the parts outside the CDR3, is GAGVSQSPSNKVTEKGKDVELRCDPISGHTALYWYRQSLGQGLEFLIYFQGNSAPDKSGLPSDRFSAERTGGSVSTLTIQRTQQEDSAVYLCASSLGGLGHNEQFFGPGTRLTVL.

There are many counts of this clonotype. The chain links TRBV12-3 or TRBV12-4 to TRBJ2-1; 14 bases are a match to TRBD2. The CDR3 runs to 15 residues. J gave up 7 bases and V 6 bases, and 5 bases lay outside the gene matches. The CDR3 is CASSRTSGGWNEQFF. The CDR3 DNA reads as TGTGCCAGCAGCCGGACTAGCGGGGGGTGGAATGAGCAGTTCTTC.

This clonotype was picked up a small number of times. The V call is TRBV27, the J call TRBJ1-2, with a weak D call TRBD1 (5 bases). With 4 bases removed from V and 2 bases from J, the gap between germline ends came to 17 bases. The CDR3 spans 16 residues. Germline-derived CDR1 and CDR2 are MNHEY and SMNVEV (reference sequence). CDR3 coding DNA: TGTGCCAGCAGTTCCTTCGCGACAGAGATCAACTATGGCTACACCTTC. As protein: CASSSFATEINYGYTF.

This clonotype has a handful of counts. The CDR3 DNA is TGTGCCAGCAGTGAAGAAGGCAGGATGCCGTTCTTC. It is translated as CASSEEGRMPFF. The chain uses TRBV6-1 and TRBJ2-1; no reliable D call. Trimming took 1 base from V and 15 from J, leaving 13 bases between them. The CDR3 spans 12 residues. The germline V gene encodes CDR1 MNHNS and CDR2 SASEGT.

The table lists this clonotype with a few counts. The chain carries TRBV6-1 and TRBJ2-3, with TRBD2 as a possible D gene (6 bases). CDR3 length: 13 residues. V gave up 5 bases and J gave up 2 bases, with 8 bases separating them. Germline V gene sequence: CDR1 MNHNS, CDR2 SASEGT. The CDR3 DNA sequence: TGTGCCAGCAGTCGGGGGACCACAGATACGCAGTATTTT. Protein: CASSRGTTDTQYF.

The chain links TRBV3-1 to TRBJ2-7, with D unclear. CDR1 and CDR2 (germline): LGHDT, YNNKEL (reference sequence). The CDR3 sequence is 11 residues long. Trimming took 2 bases from V and 3 from J, leaving 2 bases between them. The CDR3 nucleotides read TGTGCCAGCAGCCAATTCTACGAGCAGTACTTC. As protein: CASSQFYEQYF.

The chain combines TRBV11-2 with TRBJ2-7; D is unresolved. Germline V gene data show CDR1 as SGHAT and CDR2 as FQNNGV. Trimming removed 1 base from V and 2 bases from J, with 9 bases in between. This CDR3 region has 14 residues. The CDR3 region has the DNA TGTGCCAGCAGCTTAGGTGTCTATCCCTACGAGCAGTACTTC. Residues: CASSLGVYPYEQYF.

This clonotype has more than one count but fewer than ten. This chain connects TRBV3-1 to TRBJ2-4; TRBD2 matches 8 bases. Per the germline V gene, CDR1 is LGHDT and CDR2 is YNNKEL (reference sequence). CDR3 length: 15 residues. The V gene end was trimmed by 3 bases and the J gene end by 2 bases; junction bases not matched to a gene: 3. The CDR3 is CASSQQRGSKNIQYF. The DNA of the CDR3 is TGTGCCAGCAGCCAGCAGCGGGGGTCCAAAAACATTCAGTACTTC.

This clonotype appeared a few times. This chain joins TRBV10-3 and TRBJ2-5; 9 bases are shared with TRBD2. The CDR3 contains 16 residues. The V segment lost 0 bases and the J segment 5 bases; nucleotides outside the gene matches: 7. CDR1 and CDR2 (germline): ENHRY, SYGVKD. CDR3 sequence: CAISESGTSGFETQYF. The CDR3 bases are TGTGCCATCAGTGAGTCGGGAACTAGCGGGTTTGAGACCCAGTACTTC.

The V call is TRBV28, the J call TRBJ1-4, with a weak D call TRBD1 (6 bases). V lost 2 bases to trimming and J lost 3 bases, with 13 bases between them. The CDR3 sequence is 16 residues long. CDR1 is MDHEN, CDR2 SYDVKM, per germline. The CDR3 reads CASSLNRVGANEKLFF. The CDR3 DNA is TGTGCCAGCAGTTTAAACAGGGTGGGAGCTAATGAAAAACTGTTTTTT.

This clonotype was seen a handful of times. The J gene is TRBJ1-6, the V gene TRBV7-2, with 7 bases matching TRBD1. The CDR3 spans 18 residues. The V gene's germline CDR1 is SGHTA and CDR2 FQGNSA. Trimming cost V 9 bases and J 0 bases; bases outside gene matches: 14. DNA of the CDR3: TGTGCCAGTTCTCGACAGGGAGTGCCAAGCTCCTATAATTCACCCCTCCACTTT. Translated: CASSRQGVPSSYNSPLHF.

The chain combines TRBV7-2 with TRBJ2-1, with a tentative D call TRBD1 (6 bases). Germline V gene data show CDR1 as SGHTA and CDR2 as FQGNSA. Deletions cut 0 bases from V and 0 bases from J, with 6 bases between. The length of the CDR3 is 15 residues. CDR3 protein: CASSLADSSYNEQFF. In DNA form, the CDR3 reads TGTGCCAGCAGCTTAGCGGACAGCTCCTACAATGAGCAGTTCTTC.

This clonotype was observed a few times. This chain links TRBV7-8 with TRBJ2-3; D possibly uses TRBD1 or TRBD2 (6 bases each). Germline V gene sequence: CDR1 SGHVS, CDR2 FQNEAQ. V lost 2 bases to trimming and J lost 1 base, with 10 bases between them. The CDR3 extends over 15 amino acids. This CDR3 is CASSLYREGTDTQYF. The CDR3 nucleotides are TGTGCCAGCAGCTTATACAGGGAGGGCACAGATACGCAGTATTTT.

This clonotype is a singleton in its sample. V gene TRBV20-1 combines with J gene TRBJ1-4; the D is unclear. Germline CDR1 is DFQATT and CDR2 is SNEGSKA (reference sequence). This CDR3 contains 14 residues. The germline V and J ends were trimmed by 3 bases and 6 bases, with 14 bases remaining between them. This chain's CDR3 is CSARVQLHDEKLFF. CDR3 nucleotide sequence: TGCAGTGCTAGGGTCCAACTCCACGATGAAAAACTGTTTTTT.

Points on this clonotype: This could be a read error, since a much larger clone is one nucleotide away. The chain carries TRBV12-3 or TRBV12-4 and TRBJ1-2; D not resolved. Trimming took 5 bases from V and 7 from J, leaving 14 bases between them. The CDR3 runs 13 residues. In DNA, the CDR3 is TGTGCCAGCAGTCTTGCCCAGTCTGCTGGCTACACCTTC. The encoded protein is CASSLAQSAGYTF.

The chain joins TRBV4-3 to TRBJ2-3, with D hard to call. Germline V gene lookup returns CDR1 LGHNA and CDR2 YSLEER. V was cut by 5 bases and J by 5 bases, with 17 bases left in between. The CDR3 is 15 amino acids. The CDR3 loop is CASSVTLGRLDTQYF. The CDR3 DNA reads as TGCGCCAGCAGCGTGACCCTCGGGCGATTAGATACGCAGTATTTT.

This clonotype occurred many times. This sequence joins TRBV28 and TRBJ2-3, with TRBD1 as a possible D gene (6 bases). Germline V gives CDR1 MDHEN, CDR2 SYDVKM. This CDR3 spans 15 amino acids. The V end was cut by 8 bases, the J end by 3 bases, with 18 bases between. CDR3 region: CASSLTGHPTDTQYF. In nucleotides, the CDR3 is TGTGCCAGCTCCCTAACGGGACACCCGACAGATACGCAGTATTTT.

The chain joins TRBV7-6 to TRBJ1-2, with 10 bases lining up with TRBD1. The V segment lost 9 bases and the J segment 8 bases; nucleotides outside the gene matches: 9. Per germline, CDR1 SGHVS and CDR2 FNYEAQ. This CDR3 comprises 13 residues. The CDR3 loop reads CARTPGTGDGYTF. DNA for the CDR3: TGTGCCAGAACCCCCGGGACAGGGGACGGCTACACCTTC.

This clonotype was seen at least ten times. The V and J genes are TRBV5-1 and TRBJ2-2; the match to TRBD2 covers 9 bases. The CDR3 runs to 16 residues. V was pared by 2 bases and J by 1 base, with 3 bases of the junction left unmatched. Germline CDR1 is SGHRS and CDR2 is YFSETQ. CDR3 region: CASSFSTSGNTGELFF. CDR3 DNA: TGCGCCAGCAGCTTTTCGACTAGCGGGAACACCGGGGAGCTGTTTTTT.

The chain uses TRBV7-9 and TRBJ1-4; D unresolved. The CDR3 contains 13 residues. Germline V lookup: CDR1 SEHNR, CDR2 FQNEAQ (reference sequence). The ends were cut back, 0 bases at V and 6 bases at J, with 5 bases in the middle. This CDR3 is CASSLAHHEKLFF. DNA for the CDR3: TGTGCCAGCAGCTTAGCTCATCATGAAAAACTGTTTTTT.